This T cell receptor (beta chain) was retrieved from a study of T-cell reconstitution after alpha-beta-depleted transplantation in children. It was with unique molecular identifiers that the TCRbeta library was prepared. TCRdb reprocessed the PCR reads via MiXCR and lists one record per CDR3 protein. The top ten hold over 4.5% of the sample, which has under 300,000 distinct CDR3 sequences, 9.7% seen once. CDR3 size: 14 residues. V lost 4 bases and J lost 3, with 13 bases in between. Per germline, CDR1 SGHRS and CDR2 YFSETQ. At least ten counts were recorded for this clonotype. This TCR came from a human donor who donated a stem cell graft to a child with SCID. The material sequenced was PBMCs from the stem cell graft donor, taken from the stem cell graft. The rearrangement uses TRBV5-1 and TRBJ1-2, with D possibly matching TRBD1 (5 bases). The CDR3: CASSVQGGDYGYTF. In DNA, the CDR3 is TGCGCCAGCAGCGTTCAGGGAGGAGACTATGGCTACACCTTC.